The 17 T cell receptor beta chains given below trace back to one sample, sequenced in a study of molecular identifiers for immune sequencing clone quantification. TCRdb re-derived calls from the PCR reads in MiXCR, one entry per CDR3 protein. The repertoire holds under 800,000 distinct CDR3 sequences, roughly 25% seen once, with about 0.84% in the top ten. The sample comprised naive CD8+ T cells from blood, with Jurkat cell RNA spiked in. The subset here: FACS-sorted CD8+CD4-CCR7+CD45RA+ naive T cells. The source of these receptors is a human donor in good health. Some libraries in this study had Jurkat cell RNA spiked in.

With respect to this clonotype: Compared with germline, one end of the junction differs, possibly owing to a read error. V and J are TRBV19 and TRBJ2-7; D is unresolved. Germline loops: CDR1 LNHDA, CDR2 SQIVND (reference sequence). The CDR3 loop spans 15 amino acids. The CDR3 sequence is CASSMDVGRDYEQYF. The CDR3, as DNA: TGTGCCAGCAGTATGGACGTCGGACGCGACTACGAGCAGTACTTC.

V is TRBV7-9 and J is TRBJ1-3; TRBD1 might be the D (6 bases). V gave up 5 bases and J gave up 2 bases, with 13 bases separating them. The length of the CDR3 is 15 residues. The germline V gene encodes CDR1 SEHNR and CDR2 FQNEAQ (reference sequence). This CDR3 is CASSPGQSPGNTIYF. CDR3 sequence (DNA): TGTGCCAGCAGCCCAGGACAGAGCCCTGGAAACACCATATATTTT.

This clonotype showed up many times. The V gene is TRBV7-9, the J gene TRBJ2-3; TRBD1 matches at 7 bases. The junction had 15 bases not matched to a gene; V was cut back by 6 bases and J by 6 bases. From germline, CDR1 is SEHNR and CDR2 FQNEAQ (reference sequence). The CDR3 extends over 16 amino acids. Written as DNA, the CDR3 is TGTGCCAGCAGTACCTGGGACAGCCGGGGCGTGGATACGCAGTATTTT. This translates into CASSTWDSRGVDTQYF.

This chain joins TRBV27 and TRBJ1-1, with D perhaps TRBD1 (6 bases). With 0 bases removed from V and 10 bases from J, the gap between germline ends came to 12 bases. In germline, CDR1 is MNHEY, CDR2 SMNVEV (reference sequence). CDR3 length: 13 residues. DNA for the CDR3: TGTGCCAGCAGTTTATCTTCAGGGGTTGGAGCTTTCTTT. This encodes CASSLSSGVGAFF.

This clonotype was seen ten or more times. This chain joins TRBV28 and TRBJ1-1; D is possibly TRBD1 (5 bases). The V gene lost 8 bases and the J gene lost 1 base, with 17 bases spanning the gap. Germline V gene sequence: CDR1 MDHEN, CDR2 SYDVKM. This CDR3 region has 15 residues. The CDR3 DNA sequence: TGTGCCAGCCGCCGGGGCACGATCGAGAACACTGAAGCTTTCTTT. Translated: CASRRGTIENTEAFF.

This clonotype was seen ten or more times. The V call is TRBV7-9, the J call TRBJ1-1; 8 bases map to TRBD1. In germline, CDR1 is SEHNR, CDR2 FQNEAQ (reference sequence). CDR3 length equals 16 residues. The V and J ends lost 5 bases and 6 bases, in that order; junction bases with no gene match: 14. CDR3 coding DNA: TGTGCCAGCAGCGGACAACAGGGGGTCTGGGGACCTGAAGCTTTCTTT. This encodes CASSGQQGVWGPEAFF.

This clonotype showed up just a few times. This chain joins TRBV7-9 and TRBJ2-1, with a tentative D call TRBD2 (6 bases). The CDR3 totals 14 residues. The V and J ends lost 5 bases and 8 bases respectively, with 16 bases between them. Germline lookup yields CDR1 SEHNR and CDR2 FQNEAQ (reference sequence). CDR3 sequence (DNA): TGTGCCAGCAGCGCCATGGGGAGGATGGATGAGCAGTTCTTC. It yields the protein CASSAMGRMDEQFF.

The chain has TRBV6-2 or TRBV6-3 and TRBJ2-7, with 8 bases that match TRBD1. CDR3 size: 15 residues. With V trimmed by 6 bases and J by 3 bases, 10 bases remained unmatched. Germline assignment: CDR1 MNHEY and CDR2 SVGEGT. CDR3 loop: CASRDYRDRSYEQYF. DNA for the CDR3: TGTGCCAGCAGGGATTACCGGGACAGGAGCTACGAGCAGTACTTC.

This clonotype showed up just a few times. The chain joins TRBV20-1 to TRBJ1-6, with D unclear. V lost 2 bases, J lost 0 bases, and 11 bases lay in between. CDR3 size: 16 residues. Germline V CDR1 and CDR2: DFQATT, SNEGSKA (reference sequence). The CDR3 spells CSARNYDISYNSPLHF. In DNA, the CDR3 is TGCAGTGCTAGAAACTACGACATCTCCTATAATTCACCCCTCCACTTT.

The chain joins TRBV4-2 to TRBJ2-7, with 7 nucleotides matching TRBD2. This CDR3 spans 16 amino acids. After removal of 0 bases from V and 3 bases from J, the junction contained 8 bases not matched to a gene. Germline loops: CDR1 LGHNA, CDR2 YNFKEQ. The CDR3 spells CASSQETPSGRYEQYF. Written as DNA, the CDR3 is TGTGCCAGCAGCCAAGAGACCCCTAGCGGCCGCTACGAGCAGTACTTC.

The chain carries TRBV27 and TRBJ2-1, with 8 bases identical to TRBD2. Germline V gives CDR1 MNHEY, CDR2 SMNVEV (reference sequence). Trimming took 5 bases from V and 13 from J; bases not matched to a gene: 4. This CDR3 is 11 amino acids long. The DNA of the CDR3 is TGTGCCAGCAGTACAGGACTAGCCCAGTTCTTC. Translation: CASSTGLAQFF.

This clonotype was counted only a few times. A much larger clone is a single base away; this may be a read error. The conserved phenylalanine or tryptophan normally closing the CDR3 is absent here, so this likely arose from a read error. This chain uses TRBV5-3 with TRBJ1-2; tentative D call: TRBD1 (6 bases). TRBV5-3 is identified as an open reading frame with a role that is uncertain. Trimming left V 8 bases short and J 1 base short, with 18 bases between. CDR3 size: 15 residues. The CDR3 bases are TGTGCCAGCAGCCCCTTTGGGGGCAGTAACTATGGCTACACCTTG. Translation: CASSPFGGSNYGYTL.

In this sample, this clonotype turned up many times. The rearrangement links TRBV12-3 or TRBV12-4 to TRBJ1-5; 9 bases line up with TRBD1. Trimming removed 3 bases from V and 5 bases from J; junction bases left unmatched: 8. The CDR3 is 16 residues long. The CDR3: CASSFETGGTYQPQHF. The CDR3 nucleotides are TGTGCCAGCAGTTTTGAAACAGGGGGCACATATCAGCCCCAGCATTTT.

Concerning this clonotype itself: A read error is possible here, since a much larger clone lies one base away. The V call is TRBV4-3, the J call TRBJ2-3, with a tentative D call TRBD1 (6 bases). Germline V lookup: CDR1 LGHNA, CDR2 YSLEER. This CDR3 spans 15 amino acids. In nucleotides, the CDR3 is TGCGCCAACAGCCGATACAGGGCTAGCACAGATACGCAGTATTTT. Amino acids: CANSRYRASTDTQYF.

The chain uses TRBV9 and TRBJ2-5, with TRBD2 identical over 7 bases. V shed 1 base, J shed 0 bases, and the junction held 6 bases outside the gene matches. Germline CDR1 and CDR2: SGDLS and YYNGEE. CDR3 length: 16 amino acids. The CDR3 loop reads CASSVWSGEYQETQYF. The CDR3 coding sequence is TGTGCCAGCAGCGTATGGAGCGGGGAGTACCAAGAGACCCAGTACTTC. The full variable domain, rest sourced from reference TRBV9 and TRBJ2-5, is DSGVTQTPKHLITATGQRVTLRCSPRSGDLSVYWYQQSLDQGLQFLIQYYNGEERAKGNILERFSAQQFPDLHSELNLSSLELGDSALYFCASSVWSGEYQETQYFGPGTRLLVL.

A word on this clonotype: A much larger clone lies one base from this, so it may be a read error. The V gene is TRBV5-1, the J gene TRBJ1-1; D remains ambiguous. From germline, CDR1 is SGHRS and CDR2 YFSETQ. The CDR3 is 14 residues long. V lost 6 bases, J lost 0 bases, and 12 bases lay in between. CDR3 nucleotides: TGCGCCAGCAACTTTGACATATTGAACACTGAAGCTTTCTTT. It translates to CASNFDILNTEAFF.

The V call is TRBV12-3 or TRBV12-4, the J call TRBJ2-6; weak D call: TRBD1 (6 bases). Trimming shortened V by 3 bases and J by 0 bases, and 12 bases separated the two germline ends. The CDR3 consists of 17 residues. The CDR3 DNA reads as TGTGCCAGCAGTTTCGGACAGTTTTTCTCTGGGGCCAACGTCCTGACTTTC. It codes for CASSFGQFFSGANVLTF.